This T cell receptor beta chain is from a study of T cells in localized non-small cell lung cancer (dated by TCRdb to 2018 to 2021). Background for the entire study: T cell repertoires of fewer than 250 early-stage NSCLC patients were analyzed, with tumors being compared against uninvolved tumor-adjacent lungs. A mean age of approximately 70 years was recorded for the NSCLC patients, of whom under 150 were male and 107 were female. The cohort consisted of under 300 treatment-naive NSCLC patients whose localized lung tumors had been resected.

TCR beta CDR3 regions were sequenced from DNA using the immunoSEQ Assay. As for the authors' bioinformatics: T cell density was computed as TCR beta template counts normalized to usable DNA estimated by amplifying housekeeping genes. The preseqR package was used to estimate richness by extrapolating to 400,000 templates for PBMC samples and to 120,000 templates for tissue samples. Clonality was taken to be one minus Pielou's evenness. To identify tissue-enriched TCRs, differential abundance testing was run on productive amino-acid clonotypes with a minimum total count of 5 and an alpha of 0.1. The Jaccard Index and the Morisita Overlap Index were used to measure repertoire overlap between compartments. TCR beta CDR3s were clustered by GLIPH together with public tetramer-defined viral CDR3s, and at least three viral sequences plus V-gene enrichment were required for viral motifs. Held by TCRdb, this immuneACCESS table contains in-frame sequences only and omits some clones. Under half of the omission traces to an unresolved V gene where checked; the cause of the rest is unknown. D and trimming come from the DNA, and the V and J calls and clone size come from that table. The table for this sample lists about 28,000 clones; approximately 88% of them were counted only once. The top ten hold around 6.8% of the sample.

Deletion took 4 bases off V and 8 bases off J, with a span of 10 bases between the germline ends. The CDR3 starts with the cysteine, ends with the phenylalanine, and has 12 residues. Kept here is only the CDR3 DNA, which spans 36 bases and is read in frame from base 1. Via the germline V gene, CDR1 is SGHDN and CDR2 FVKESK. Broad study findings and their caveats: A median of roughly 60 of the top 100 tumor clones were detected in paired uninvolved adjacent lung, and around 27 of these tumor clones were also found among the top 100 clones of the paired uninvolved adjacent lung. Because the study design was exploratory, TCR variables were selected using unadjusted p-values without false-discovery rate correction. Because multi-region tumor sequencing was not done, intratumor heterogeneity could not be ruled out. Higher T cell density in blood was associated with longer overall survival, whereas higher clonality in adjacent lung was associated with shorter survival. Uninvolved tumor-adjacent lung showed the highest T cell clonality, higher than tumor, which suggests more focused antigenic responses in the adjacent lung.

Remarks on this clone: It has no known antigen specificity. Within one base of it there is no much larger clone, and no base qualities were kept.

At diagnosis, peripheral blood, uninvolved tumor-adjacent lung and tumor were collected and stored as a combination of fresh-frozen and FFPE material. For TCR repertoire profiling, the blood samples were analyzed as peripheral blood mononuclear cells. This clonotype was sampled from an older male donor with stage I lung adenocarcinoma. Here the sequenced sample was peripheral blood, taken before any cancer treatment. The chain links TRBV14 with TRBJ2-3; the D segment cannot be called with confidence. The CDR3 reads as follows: CASSPPGGTQYF. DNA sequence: TGTGCCAGCAGCCCACCGGGCGGTACGCAGTATTTT.